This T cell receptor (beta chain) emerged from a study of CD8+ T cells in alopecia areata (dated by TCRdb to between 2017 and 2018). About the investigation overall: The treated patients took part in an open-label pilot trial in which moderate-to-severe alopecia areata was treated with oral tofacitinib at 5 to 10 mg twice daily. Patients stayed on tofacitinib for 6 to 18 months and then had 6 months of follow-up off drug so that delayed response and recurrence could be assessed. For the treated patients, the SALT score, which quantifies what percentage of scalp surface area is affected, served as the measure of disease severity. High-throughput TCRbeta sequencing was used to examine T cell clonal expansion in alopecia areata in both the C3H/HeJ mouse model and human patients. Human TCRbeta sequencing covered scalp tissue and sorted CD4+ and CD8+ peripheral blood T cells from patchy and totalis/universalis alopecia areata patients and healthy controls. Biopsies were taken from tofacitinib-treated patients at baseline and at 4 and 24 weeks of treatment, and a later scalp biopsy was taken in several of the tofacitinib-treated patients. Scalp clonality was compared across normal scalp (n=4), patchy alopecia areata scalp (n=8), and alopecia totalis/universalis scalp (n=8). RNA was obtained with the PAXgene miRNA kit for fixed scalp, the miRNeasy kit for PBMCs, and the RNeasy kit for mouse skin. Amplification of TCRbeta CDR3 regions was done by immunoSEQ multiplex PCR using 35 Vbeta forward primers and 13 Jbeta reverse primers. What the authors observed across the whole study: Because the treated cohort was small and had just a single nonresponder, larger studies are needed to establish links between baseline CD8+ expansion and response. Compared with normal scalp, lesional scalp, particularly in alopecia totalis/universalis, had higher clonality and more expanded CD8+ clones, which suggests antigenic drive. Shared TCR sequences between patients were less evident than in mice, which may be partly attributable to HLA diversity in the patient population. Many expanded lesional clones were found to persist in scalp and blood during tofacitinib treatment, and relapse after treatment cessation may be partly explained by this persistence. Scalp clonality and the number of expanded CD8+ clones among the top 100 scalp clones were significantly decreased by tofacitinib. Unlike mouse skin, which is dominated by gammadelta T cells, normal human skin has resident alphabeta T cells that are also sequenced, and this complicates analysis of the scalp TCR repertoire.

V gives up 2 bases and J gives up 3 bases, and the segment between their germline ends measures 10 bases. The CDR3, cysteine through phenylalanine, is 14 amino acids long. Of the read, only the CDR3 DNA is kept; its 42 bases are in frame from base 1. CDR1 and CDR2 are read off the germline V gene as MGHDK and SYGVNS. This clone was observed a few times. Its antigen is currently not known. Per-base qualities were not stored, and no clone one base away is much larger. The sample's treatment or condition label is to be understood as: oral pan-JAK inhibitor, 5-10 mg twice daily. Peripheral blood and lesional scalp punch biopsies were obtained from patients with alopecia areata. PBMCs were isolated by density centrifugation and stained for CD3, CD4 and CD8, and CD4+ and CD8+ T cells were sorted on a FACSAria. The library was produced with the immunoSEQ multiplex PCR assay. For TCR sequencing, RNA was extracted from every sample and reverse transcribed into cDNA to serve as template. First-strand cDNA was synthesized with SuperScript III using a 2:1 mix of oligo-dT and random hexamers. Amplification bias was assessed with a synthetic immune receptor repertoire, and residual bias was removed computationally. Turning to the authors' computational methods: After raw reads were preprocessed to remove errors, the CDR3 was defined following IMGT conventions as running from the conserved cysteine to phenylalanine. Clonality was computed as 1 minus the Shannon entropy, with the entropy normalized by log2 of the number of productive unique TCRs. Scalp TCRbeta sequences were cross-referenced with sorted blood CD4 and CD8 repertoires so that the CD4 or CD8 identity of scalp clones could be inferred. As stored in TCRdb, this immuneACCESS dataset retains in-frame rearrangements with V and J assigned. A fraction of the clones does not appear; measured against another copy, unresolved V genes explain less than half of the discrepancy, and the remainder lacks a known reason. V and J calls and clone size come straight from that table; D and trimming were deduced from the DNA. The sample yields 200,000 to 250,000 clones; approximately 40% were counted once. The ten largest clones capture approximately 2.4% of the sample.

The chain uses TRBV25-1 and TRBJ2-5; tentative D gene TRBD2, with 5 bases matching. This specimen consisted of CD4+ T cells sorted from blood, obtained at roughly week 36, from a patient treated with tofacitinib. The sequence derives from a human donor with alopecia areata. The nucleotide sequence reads TGTGCCAGCAGTGAACAATACGGGAAAGAGACCCAGTACTTC. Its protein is CASSEQYGKETQYF.